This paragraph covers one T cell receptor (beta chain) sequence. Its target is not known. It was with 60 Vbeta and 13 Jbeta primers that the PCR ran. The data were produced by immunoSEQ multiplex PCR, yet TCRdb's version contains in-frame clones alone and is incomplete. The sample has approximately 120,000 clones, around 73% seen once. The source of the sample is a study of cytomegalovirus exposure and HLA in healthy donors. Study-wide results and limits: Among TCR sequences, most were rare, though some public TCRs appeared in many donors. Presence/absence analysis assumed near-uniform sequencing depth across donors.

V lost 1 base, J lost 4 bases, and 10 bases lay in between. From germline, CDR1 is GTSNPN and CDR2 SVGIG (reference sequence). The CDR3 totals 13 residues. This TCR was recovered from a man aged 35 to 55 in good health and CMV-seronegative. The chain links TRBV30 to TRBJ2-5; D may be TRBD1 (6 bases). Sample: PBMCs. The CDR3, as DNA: TGTGCCTGGAGTGAGGGGGTCGGAGAGACCCAGTACTTC. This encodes CAWSEGVGETQYF.